This T cell receptor beta chain is drawn from a study of OX40 agonist ivuxolimab in advanced cancers. Trimming cost V 0 bases and J 4 bases, with 14 bases left between them. Germline V CDR1 and CDR2: SGHTS, YDEGEE. There are 16 residues in the CDR3. About this clone: Its specificity is unknown.

Sequencing used immunoSEQ multiplex PCR; TCRdb keeps in-frame clones, though not all of them. The table records about 77,000 clones, about 85% of them present only once. Study results and caveats: Individuals who were partial responders at 0.1-3.0 mg/kg had clonal expansion that ranked among the lowest. Relative to CD4+, CD8+ T cells held more expanded clones on average.

The receptor comes from an adult with an advanced solid tumor such as melanoma, head and neck, liver or kidney cancer. J is TRBJ1-5 and V is TRBV5-8; possible D gene TRBD1, 5 bases. Source: CD4+ or CD8+ T cells sorted from blood, taken in a trial of the OX40 agonist ivuxolimab. Here the CDR3 reads CASSLESGGYNQPQHF. CDR3 nucleotide sequence: TGTGCCAGCAGCTTGGAGTCCGGGGGATATAATCAGCCCCAGCATTTT.